The 21 T cell receptor beta chains reported below all come from one sample, sequenced in a study of blood T cell repertoires in COVID-19. TCRdb keeps only in-frame clones here, not all; method: immunoSEQ multiplex PCR. The sample lists about 68,000 clones, 84% seen once, with 7.5% to 9% in the top ten. The sample consisted of peripheral blood. All receptors derive from a man between 50 and 59 years old with active COVID-19.

This sequence joins TRBV18 and TRBJ2-1, with 9 positions matching TRBD2. Germline V gene lookup returns CDR1 KGHSH and CDR2 LQKENI. The ends lost 2 bases at V and 1 base at J; junction bases unmatched: 6. CDR3 length: 17 residues. The CDR3 bases are TGTGCCAGCTCACCAAATTTAGCGGGGGCGTCCTACAATGAGCAGTTCTTC. It encodes CASSPNLAGASYNEQFF.

V usage is TRBV10-3 and J usage is TRBJ1-1; the D is unclear. The CDR3 consists of 16 residues. Trimming cost V 0 bases and J 7 bases, with 18 bases left between them. Germline values: CDR1 ENHRY, CDR2 SYGVKD. The DNA for the CDR3 is TGTGCCATCAGTGAGTCGAAACCAGCCTTGGGCATTGAAGCTTTCTTT. Translation: CAISESKPALGIEAFF.

The V call is TRBV9, the J call TRBJ2-1; D uncertain. The CDR3 has 11 amino acids. CDR1 and CDR2 (germline): SGDLS, YYNGEE. V was pared by 3 bases and J by 9 bases, with 7 bases between. CDR3 in amino acids: CASSGTREQFF. DNA of the CDR3: TGTGCCAGCAGCGGAACTCGTGAGCAGTTCTTC.

The chain recombines TRBV5-8 with TRBJ1-2; D is uncertain. CDR3 length: 15 residues. Trimming took off 1 base at V and 1 base at J, with 11 bases between the two ends. CDR1 SGHTS and CDR2 YDEGEE come from the germline V gene. The CDR3 DNA sequence: TGTGCCAGCAGCTTGATGACTCCCCTTAACTATGGCTACACCTTC. This translates into CASSLMTPLNYGYTF. Full variable domain (rest looked up from reference TRBV5-8 and TRBJ1-2): EAGVTQSPTHLIKTRGQQATLRCSPISGHTSVYWYQQALGLGLQFLLWYDEGEERNRGNFPPRFSGRQFPNYSSELNVNALELEDSALYLCASSLMTPLNYGYTFGSGTRLTVV.

The chain combines TRBV10-3 with TRBJ2-7, with D hard to call. Germline V gene data show CDR1 as ENHRY and CDR2 as SYGVKD. The V end lost 6 bases, the J end lost 4 bases, and 7 bases lay between the germline ends. The CDR3 covers 11 residues. CDR3 region: CAISGAYEQYF. The CDR3 DNA sequence: TGTGCCATCAGCGGTGCGTACGAGCAGTACTTC.

This sequence joins TRBV5-5 and TRBJ2-2, with TRBD1 as a possible D gene (6 bases). Germline values: CDR1 SGHKS, CDR2 YYEKEE (reference sequence). V lost 0 bases and J 3 bases, leaving 15 bases between the germline ends. CDR3 length: 17 residues. CDR3 loop: CASSLAGAGLYTGELFF. DNA for the CDR3: TGTGCCAGCAGCTTGGCAGGGGCAGGTCTTTACACCGGGGAGCTGTTTTTT.

Ten or more counts support this clone. The chain employs TRBV28 and TRBJ2-7, with 13 bases fitting TRBD2. Trimming at V came to 7 bases and at J to 2 bases, leaving 5 bases not matched to a gene. Per germline, CDR1 MDHEN and CDR2 SYDVKM. The CDR3 sequence is 15 residues long. The CDR3 sequence: CASTVGTSGTYEQYF. The CDR3 coding sequence is TGTGCCAGCACCGTGGGGACTAGCGGGACCTACGAGCAGTACTTC.

The chain uses TRBV12-5 and TRBJ1-1; a possible D gene is TRBD1 (6 bases). This CDR3 comprises 12 residues. Germline assignment: CDR1 LGHNT and CDR2 FRNRAP. V was trimmed by 6 bases and J by 12 bases, leaving 17 bases between them. The CDR3 DNA follows: TGTGCTAGTGGGGAAGGGGGTCCCGCGACTTTCTTT. The encoded protein is CASGEGGPATFF.

CDR3 DNA sequence: TGTGCCAGCAGACGGGGTAATGAGGCAGATACGCAGTATTTT. Encoded protein: CASRRGNEADTQYF. The rearrangement uses TRBV27 and TRBJ2-3, with D maybe TRBD2 (5 bases). CDR1 MNHEY and CDR2 SMNVEV come from the germline V gene (reference sequence). This CDR3 has 14 amino acids. Deletions cut 6 bases from V and 4 bases from J, with 14 bases between.

The V gene is TRBV5-1, the J gene TRBJ2-7; D is unclear. CDR3 size: 11 residues. Germline V gene data show CDR1 as SGHRS and CDR2 as YFSETQ. V lost 5 bases to trimming and J lost 5 bases, with 8 bases between them. Here the CDR3 DNA reads TGCGCCAGCAGACAGAGCCACGAGCAGTACTTC. This gives the protein CASRQSHEQYF.

The chain has TRBV14 and TRBJ2-1, with D maybe TRBD2 (5 bases). CDR3 length: 14 residues. Germline V gene lookup returns CDR1 SGHDN and CDR2 FVKESK. V was trimmed by 4 bases and J by 4 bases, leaving 11 bases between them. The CDR3 here is CASSPGNLYNEQFF. Here the CDR3 DNA reads TGTGCCAGCAGCCCGGGGAACCTTTACAATGAGCAGTTCTTC.

The rearrangement links TRBV5-6 to TRBJ2-7; 9 positions agree with TRBD1. Germline V gene data show CDR1 as SGHDT and CDR2 as YYEEEE. V lost 4 bases and J lost 3; bases outside the gene matches: 5. The CDR3 is 14 amino acids. CDR3 loop: CASSMTGGFYEQYF. Written as DNA, the CDR3 is TGTGCCAGCAGCATGACAGGGGGTTTCTACGAGCAGTACTTC.

This chain connects TRBV7-2 to TRBJ1-4, with D possibly being TRBD1 (5 bases). Germline assignment: CDR1 SGHTA and CDR2 FQGNSA. The CDR3 is made up of 15 amino acids. V was clipped by 5 bases and J by 8 bases, with 18 bases between them. In nucleotides, the CDR3 is TGTGCCAGCAGCCCTTCTCGGGGGGGTACGGAAAAACTGTTTTTT. It codes for CASSPSRGGTEKLFF.

V gene TRBV12-3 or TRBV12-4 combines with J gene TRBJ2-5; D ambiguous. V gave up 7 bases and J gave up 5 bases, with 8 bases separating them. This CDR3 has 11 residues. For the CDR3, the DNA is TGTGCCAGCATCATGAGTGAGACCCAGTACTTC. It specifies CASIMSETQYF.

J is TRBJ2-7 and V is TRBV7-9; TRBD1 matches 9 bases. Germline V gives CDR1 SEHNR, CDR2 FQNEAQ (reference sequence). The CDR3 has 15 residues. With V trimmed by 5 bases and J by 2 bases, 7 bases remained unmatched. CDR3 residues: CASSPKGTGPYEQYF. The CDR3 nucleotides are TGTGCCAGCAGCCCCAAGGGGACAGGGCCCTACGAGCAGTACTTC.

To note about this clone: An end of the junction does not agree with germline; a read error may underlie this. The gene calls are TRBV6-6 and TRBJ1-1; maybe TRBD1 (5 bases). This CDR3 spans 16 amino acids. CDR1 is MNHNY, CDR2 SVGAGI, per germline (reference sequence). CDR3 residues: CASSYLMGRQSLEAFF. For the CDR3, the DNA is TGTGCCAGCAGCTACTTAATGGGCCGACAGAGCCTAGAGGCTTTCTTT.

The rearrangement joins TRBV6-5 to TRBJ2-7, with D possibly being TRBD2 (5 bases). CDR3 length: 12 amino acids. Trimming pared 7 bases from V and 5 bases from J, leaving 12 bases between. Germline loops: CDR1 MNHEY, CDR2 SVGAGI. The CDR3 spells CASMLGDNEQYF. As DNA, the CDR3 is TGTGCCAGCATGCTGGGAGACAACGAGCAGTACTTC.

CDR3 loop: CASSRGGQETQYF. The DNA for the CDR3 is TGTGCCAGCTCACGGGGGGGCCAAGAGACCCAGTACTTC. The gene calls are TRBV18 and TRBJ2-5; 7 bases map to TRBD2. Germline V gives CDR1 KGHSH, CDR2 LQKENI. The junction had 0 bases not matched to a gene; V was cut back by 4 bases and J by 1 base. CDR3 length equals 13 residues.

The rearrangement uses TRBV19 and TRBJ1-5; TRBD1 might be the D (6 bases). This CDR3 is built from 14 residues. V was pared by 6 bases and J by 6 bases, with 15 bases between. The V gene's germline CDR1 is LNHDA and CDR2 SQIVND (reference sequence). Here the CDR3 reads CASSPTGRGQPQHF. For the CDR3, the DNA is TGTGCCAGTAGCCCGACAGGAAGGGGTCAGCCCCAGCATTTT.

This chain links TRBV29-1 with TRBJ2-3; the D gene is possibly TRBD1 (5 bases). Germline assignment: CDR1 SQVTM and CDR2 ANQGSEA. V lost 7 bases, J lost 2 bases, and 13 bases lay in between. The CDR3 is 13 amino acids. DNA of the CDR3: TGCAGCGCAACAGGCCGGGCCACAGATACGCAGTATTTT. Encoded protein: CSATGRATDTQYF.

A few counts support this clone. The chain recombines TRBV9 with TRBJ2-3, with a tentative D call TRBD2 (6 bases). The V gene lost 4 bases and the J gene lost 3 bases, with 12 bases spanning the gap. The CDR3 spans 14 residues. CDR1 SGDLS and CDR2 YYNGEE come from the germline V gene. CDR3 sequence (DNA): TGTGCCAGCAGCCCTAGGACTAAGACAGATACGCAGTATTTT. Translated: CASSPRTKTDTQYF.